Listed below are T cell receptor beta chains from one sample, sequenced in a study of T-cell reconstitution after alpha-beta-depleted transplantation in children. From the PCR reads, TCRdb called clonotypes with MiXCR, one entry per CDR3 protein. The table includes 440,000 or so distinct CDR3 sequences, 43% detected once. This specimen consisted of PBMCs, obtained before TCRalphabeta/CD19-depleted stem cell transplant. The receptor set was obtained from a girl aged 2 to 10 with aplastic anemia, due to receive a stem cell transplant. Each CDR3 is given with its conserved first and last residue. D genes are given only for firm matches. Expanded clones are given a class, and other clones once, few, many or no size at all.

d_gene | j_gene | v_gene | abundance | CDR3aa | CDR3nt
. | TRBJ2-1 | TRBV6-2/TRBV6-3 | . | CASSYYPGLQIYNEQFF | TGTGCCAGCAGTTACTATCCGGGGCTCCAAATTTACAATGAGCAGTTCTTC
TRBD2 | TRBJ2-5 | TRBV10-1 | . | CASSETARGAQYF | TGCGCCAGCAGTGAAACTGCTCGGGGGGCCCAGTACTTC
. | TRBJ2-3 | TRBV15 | . | CATSRDIGGSDTQYF | TGTGCCACCAGCAGAGATATCGGGGGCTCAGATACGCAGTATTTT
TRBD2 | TRBJ2-7 | TRBV6-5 | . | CASSYSRLADEQYF | TGTGCCAGCAGTTACTCGAGGCTAGCGGACGAGCAGTACTTC
. | TRBJ2-4 | TRBV5-5 | many | CASSRRDRNIQYF | TGTGCCAGCAGCAGGCGAGACAGAAACATTCAGTACTTC
. | TRBJ1-1 | TRBV29-1 | many | CSVEAVGTEAFF | TGCAGCGTTGAGGCGGTCGGCACTGAAGCTTTCTTT
. | TRBJ2-5 | TRBV29-1 | few | CSVAGQRQETQYF | TGCAGCGTAGCGGGACAGAGGCAAGAGACCCAGTACTTC
. | TRBJ2-5 | TRBV3-1 | . | CASSKGHGEYQETQYF | TGTGCCAGCAGCAAGGGACACGGAGAATACCAAGAGACCCAGTACTTC
. | TRBJ2-4 | TRBV3-1 | . | CASSPPGQGQNIQYF | TGTGCCAGCAGCCCTCCCGGGCAGGGTCAAAACATTCAGTACTTC
. | TRBJ1-6 | TRBV27 | few | CASSWPDSPLHF | TGTGCCAGCAGTTGGCCTGATTCACCCCTCCACTTT
TRBD1 | TRBJ1-1 | TRBV29-1 | many | CSVEEGGNTEAFF | TGCAGCGTTGAAGAAGGGGGCAATACTGAAGCTTTCTTT
. | TRBJ2-2 | TRBV7-8 | . | CASSFVAGNTGELFF | TGTGCCAGCAGCTTTGTGGCGGGAAACACCGGGGAGCTGTTTTTT
TRBD2 | TRBJ2-1 | TRBV20-1 | few | CSARRLAGVYNEQFF | TGCAGTGCTCGCCGACTAGCGGGAGTCTACAATGAGCAGTTCTTC
TRBD2 | TRBJ2-1 | TRBV13 | few | CASSFRLAGDRPNEQFF | TGTGCCAGCAGCTTTAGACTAGCGGGAGATCGTCCAAATGAGCAGTTCTTC